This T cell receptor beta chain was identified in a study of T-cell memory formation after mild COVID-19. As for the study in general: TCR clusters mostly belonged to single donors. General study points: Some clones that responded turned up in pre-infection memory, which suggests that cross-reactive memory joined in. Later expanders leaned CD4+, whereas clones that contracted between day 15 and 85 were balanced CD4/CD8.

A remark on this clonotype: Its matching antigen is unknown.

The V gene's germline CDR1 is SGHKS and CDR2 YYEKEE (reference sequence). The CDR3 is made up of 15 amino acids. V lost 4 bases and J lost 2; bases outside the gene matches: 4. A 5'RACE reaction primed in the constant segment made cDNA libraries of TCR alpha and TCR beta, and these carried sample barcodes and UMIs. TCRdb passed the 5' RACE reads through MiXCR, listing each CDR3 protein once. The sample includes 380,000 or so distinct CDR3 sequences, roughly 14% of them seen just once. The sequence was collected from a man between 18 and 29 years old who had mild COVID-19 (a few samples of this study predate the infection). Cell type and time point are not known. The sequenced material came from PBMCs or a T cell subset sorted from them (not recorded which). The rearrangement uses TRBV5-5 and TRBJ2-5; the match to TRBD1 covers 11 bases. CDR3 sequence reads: CASSRTGGKQETQYF. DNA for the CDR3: TGTGCCAGCAGCAGGACAGGGGGCAAGCAAGAGACCCAGTACTTC. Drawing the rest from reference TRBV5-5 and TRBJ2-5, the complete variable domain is DAGVTQSPTHLIKTRGQQVTLRCSPISGHKSVSWYQQVLGQGPQFIFQYYEKEERGRGNFPDRFSARQFPNYSSELNVNALLLGDSALYLCASSRTGGKQETQYFGPGTRLLVL.